The 30 T cell receptor beta chains given below trace back to one sample, sequenced in a study of a mutant IDH1 vaccine in newly diagnosed glioma. The antigens these receptors bind are not known. The repertoire was sequenced with immunoSEQ multiplex PCR; TCRdb's copy has only in-frame clones and lacks some. The sample contains about 41,000 clones, around 91% of which appear only once. Time point meaning: week 35, safety follow-up. Topical imiquimod accompanied each vaccine dose, which consisted of 300 ug of mutant IDH1 20-mer peptide. The sequencing here drew on PBMCs, taken from a glioma patient whose treatment included an IDH1 peptide vaccine. The receptor set was obtained from a man aged 35-49 years with glioma.

This chain joins TRBV7-9 and TRBJ1-5; no clear D gene. From germline, CDR1 is SEHNR and CDR2 FQNEAQ (reference sequence). Trimming cost V 1 base and J 3 bases, with 10 bases left between them. The CDR3 contains 15 residues. CDR3 sequence: CASSLGAGFNQPQHF. The CDR3 nucleotides read TGTGCCAGCAGCTTAGGAGCAGGATTCAATCAGCCCCAGCATTTT.

This clone was picked up a small number of times. The chain has TRBV4-1 and TRBJ2-5; TRBD1 matches 9 bases. This CDR3 region has 15 residues. Germline-derived CDR1 and CDR2 are MGHRA and YSYEKL. Unmatched junction bases numbered 4, after V lost 0 bases and J lost 5 bases. CDR3 nucleotides: TGCGCCAGCAGCCAAGACGGGACAGGGACGGAGACCCAGTACTTC. Protein sequence: CASSQDGTGTETQYF.

The chain couples TRBV5-4 to TRBJ1-1; unclear D gene. The CDR3 has 15 amino acids. Germline assignment: CDR1 SGHNT and CDR2 YYREEE (reference sequence). Trimming pared 1 base from V and 2 bases from J, leaving 12 bases between. The CDR3 is CASSLWSSPNTEAFF. CDR3 nucleotide sequence: TGTGCCAGCAGCTTGTGGTCCAGTCCAAACACTGAAGCTTTCTTT.

The chain couples TRBV6-5 to TRBJ1-6; D not resolved. V was cut by 8 bases and J by 8 bases, with 13 bases left in between. This CDR3 is built from 13 residues. Looked up from germline, CDR1 is MNHEY and CDR2 is SVGAGI. As DNA, the CDR3 is TGTGCCAGCGGTTCGGCACGGCATTCACCCCTCCACTTT. Translating gives CASGSARHSPLHF.

V gene TRBV9 combines with J gene TRBJ2-3; possibly TRBD2 for D (5 bases). Germline lookup yields CDR1 SGDLS and CDR2 YYNGEE. The V gene lost 7 bases and the J gene lost 1 base, with 10 bases spanning the gap. This CDR3 region has 13 residues. The CDR3 DNA is TGTGCCAGCTCGGCGCGGGGCACAGATACGCAGTATTTT. Protein product: CASSARGTDTQYF.

This clone was seen a single time. This sequence joins TRBV27 and TRBJ2-3, with D possibly matching TRBD2 (5 bases). Looked up from germline, CDR1 is MNHEY and CDR2 is SMNVEV (reference sequence). The CDR3 runs to 15 residues. Trimming cost V 7 bases and J 2 bases, with 16 bases left between them. This CDR3 is CASTPREGYTDTQYF. The CDR3, as DNA: TGTGCCAGCACCCCTCGTGAGGGATACACAGATACGCAGTATTTT.

V gene TRBV7-9 combines with J gene TRBJ2-7; D is perhaps TRBD1 (5 bases). Germline CDR1 SEHNR, CDR2 FQNEAQ (reference sequence). The germline V and J ends were trimmed by 3 bases and 2 bases, with 5 bases remaining between them. The CDR3 spans 12 residues. The CDR3 loop is CASSLDTYEQYV. The CDR3 DNA is TGTGCCAGCAGCTTGGACACCTACGAGCAGTACGTC.

V gene TRBV21-1 combines with J gene TRBJ2-2; the table's D call TRBD1 went unverified against the DNA. TRBV21-1 corresponds to a pseudogene. The CDR3 is 16 amino acids. CDR3 DNA sequence: TGTGCCAGCAGCAAGGGGGGACAGTTGGGCACCGGGGAGCTGTTTTTT. Amino acid sequence: CASSKGGQLGTGELFF.

V is TRBV5-5 and J is TRBJ2-3; the D is unclear. V was trimmed by 0 bases and J by 2 bases, leaving 10 bases between them. This CDR3 comprises 15 residues. The germline V gene encodes CDR1 SGHKS and CDR2 YYEKEE (reference sequence). CDR3 bases: TGTGCCAGCAGCTTGGGTGGTGGGAACACAGATACGCAGTATTTT. It specifies CASSLGGGNTDTQYF.

The V and J genes are TRBV29-1 and TRBJ2-1; no definite D call. The CDR3 is 12 amino acids. V gave up 4 bases and J gave up 8 bases, with 12 bases separating them. CDR1 is SQVTM and CDR2 is ANQGSEA in the germline V gene. The CDR3 here is CSVVFPGYEQFF. In nucleotides, the CDR3 is TGCAGCGTTGTATTCCCGGGTTATGAGCAGTTCTTC.

This clone was recorded once. V usage is TRBV7-9 and J usage is TRBJ2-3; a weak D match, TRBD1 (5 bases). This CDR3 has 15 residues. Trimming took 6 bases from V and 4 from J, leaving 17 bases between them. Germline CDR1 SEHNR, CDR2 FQNEAQ (reference sequence). The CDR3 region is CASRPVRDGADTQYF. The CDR3 bases are TGTGCCAGCAGGCCTGTCAGGGATGGCGCAGATACGCAGTATTTT.

The rearrangement links TRBV27 to TRBJ2-1; the match to TRBD2 covers 14 bases. The CDR3 has 17 amino acids. Unmatched junction bases numbered 8, after V lost 2 bases and J lost 8 bases. From germline, CDR1 is MNHEY and CDR2 SMNVEV (reference sequence). The DNA for the CDR3 is TGTGCCAGCAGTTTAGGATATGGGACTAGCGGGAGACATGAGCAGTTCTTC. This translates into CASSLGYGTSGRHEQFF.

With respect to this clone: Other nucleotide sequences from this sample produce the same CDR3. This chain links TRBV7-6 with TRBJ2-5; D unresolved. Germline values: CDR1 SGHVS, CDR2 FNYEAQ. The CDR3 contains 11 residues. Trimming removed 4 bases at V and 2 bases at J, with 2 bases between. The CDR3 loop reads CASSSQETQYF. CDR3 sequence (DNA): TGTGCCAGCAGCTCTCAAGAGACCCAGTACTTC.

CDR3 nucleotides: TGTGCCAGCAGCACCGGGGTTCTGGGAGCCAAAAACATTCAGTACTTC. Amino acid sequence: CASSTGVLGAKNIQYF. V is TRBV5-5 and J is TRBJ2-4; possibly TRBD2 for D (5 bases). Germline V gene data show CDR1 as SGHKS and CDR2 as YYEKEE (reference sequence). This CDR3 has 16 residues. V dropped 4 bases and J dropped 0 bases, with 14 bases sitting between them.

CDR3 coding DNA: TGTGCCAGCAGCTTAGAGCTAGCGAACACTGAAGCTTTCTTT. Residues: CASSLELANTEAFF. The rearrangement uses TRBV7-2 and TRBJ1-1; D gene unclear. CDR3 size: 14 residues. The germline V and J ends were trimmed by 1 base and 1 base, with 7 bases remaining between them. Germline V gene lookup returns CDR1 SGHTA and CDR2 FQGNSA.

The chain has TRBV6-4 and TRBJ2-1, with TRBD1 matching over 8 bases. Germline values: CDR1 MRHNA, CDR2 SNTAGT. This CDR3 spans 16 amino acids. V dropped 5 bases and J dropped 4; count of bases not matched to a gene: 10. In nucleotides, the CDR3 is TGTGCCAGCAGTCTCACTGGGACAGGAGGGTACAATGAGCAGTTCTTC. Translating it yields CASSLTGTGGYNEQFF.

CDR3: CASSQELAGVEETQYF. For the CDR3, the DNA is TGCGCCAGCAGCCAAGAACTAGCGGGGGTGGAAGAGACCCAGTACTTC. This chain links TRBV4-1 with TRBJ2-5; 11 bases match TRBD2. Germline loops: CDR1 MGHRA, CDR2 YSYEKL. V was pared by 0 bases and J by 3 bases, with 3 bases of the junction left unmatched. The CDR3 loop spans 16 amino acids.

This chain uses TRBV5-1 with TRBJ2-2, with 14 nucleotides matching TRBD2. V was clipped by 2 bases and J by 5 bases; unmatched bases: 8. The CDR3 sequence is 18 residues long. CDR1 and CDR2 (germline): SGHRS, YFSETQ. For the CDR3, the DNA is TGCGCCAGCAGCTTCCCGGGACTAGCGGGGGCGGGGACCGGGGAGCTGTTTTTT. This translates into CASSFPGLAGAGTGELFF.

This rearrangement joins TRBV5-4 to TRBJ2-1, with a possible D match to TRBD2 (5 bases). V was shortened by 0 bases and J by 8 bases, with 18 bases between the two germline ends. Germline-derived CDR1 and CDR2 are SGHNT and YYREEE (reference sequence). The CDR3 contains 16 residues. The CDR3, as DNA: TGTGCCAGCAGCTTGGCCAATCCCGTCCCCGGGGATGAGCAGTTCTTC. Protein product: CASSLANPVPGDEQFF.

The chain uses TRBV18 and TRBJ2-7, with 7 bases lining up with TRBD2. V shed 3 bases, J shed 3 bases, and the junction held 2 bases outside the gene matches. Germline loops: CDR1 KGHSH, CDR2 LQKENI. This CDR3 is 13 amino acids long. The CDR3 region is CASSPGGGYEQYV. The CDR3 nucleotides read TGTGCCAGCTCACCGGGGGGGGGCTACGAGCAGTACGTC.

The chain employs TRBV7-9 and TRBJ2-7, with D perhaps assigned TRBD1 or TRBD2 (5 bases each). V lost 4 bases, J lost 2 bases, and 15 bases lay in between. Germline V gene lookup returns CDR1 SEHNR and CDR2 FQNEAQ (reference sequence). The length of the CDR3 is 15 residues. The CDR3, as DNA: TGTGCCAGCAGCTCAACACGGGACCTTACCTACGAGCAGTACTTC. It yields the protein CASSSTRDLTYEQYF.

In regard to this clone: In the same sample, other DNA sequences code for this CDR3. The chain has TRBV5-6 and TRBJ1-1; D gene unclear. The CDR3 spans 13 residues. CDR1 and CDR2 (germline): SGHDT, YYEEEE. With 1 base removed from V and 4 bases from J, the gap between germline ends came to 8 bases. The CDR3: CASSLPRVTEAFF. The CDR3 DNA reads as TGTGCCAGCAGCTTGCCCCGGGTCACTGAAGCTTTCTTT.

The rearrangement uses TRBV4-3 and TRBJ2-7; tentative D call: TRBD1 (5 bases). The CDR3 extends over 16 amino acids. Per the germline V gene, CDR1 is LGHNA and CDR2 is YSLEER. Trimming pared 2 bases from V and 1 base from J, leaving 15 bases between. Here the CDR3 reads CASSQNGQGRSYEQYF. CDR3 DNA: TGCGCCAGCAGCCAAAATGGGCAGGGCCGTTCCTACGAGCAGTACTTC.

The rearrangement joins TRBV2 to TRBJ2-2; tentatively, D is TRBD1 (5 bases). CDR1 and CDR2 (germline): SNHLY, FYNNEI. Deletions cut 3 bases from V and 0 bases from J, with 8 bases between. This CDR3 has 15 amino acids. The CDR3: CASSDTRANTGELFF. CDR3 in DNA: TGTGCCAGCAGTGACACCAGGGCGAACACCGGGGAGCTGTTTTTT.

This chain links TRBV13 with TRBJ1-3, with TRBD1 as a possible D gene (5 bases). V lost 1 base, J lost 9 bases, and 10 bases lay in between. CDR3 size: 13 residues. From germline, CDR1 is PRHDT and CDR2 FYEKMQ (reference sequence). The DNA for the CDR3 is TGTGCCAGCAGCTTAGAGGTCGGGGCCACCATATATTTT. Its protein product is CASSLEVGATIYF.

This rearrangement joins TRBV5-1 to TRBJ1-5; the match to TRBD1 covers 8 bases. With 7 bases clipped from V and 2 bases from J, the junction kept 5 bases outside the gene matches. Per the germline V gene, CDR1 is SGHRS and CDR2 is YFSETQ. The CDR3 runs 14 residues. CDR3 protein: CASSPGQGNQPQHF. The CDR3 DNA sequence: TGCGCCAGCTCCCCGGGACAGGGCAATCAGCCCCAGCATTTT.

The V call is TRBV18, the J call TRBJ2-7, with TRBD2 identical over 10 bases. Looked up from germline, CDR1 is KGHSH and CDR2 is LQKENI. V gave up 2 bases and J gave up 5 bases; unmatched junction bases: 3. CDR3 length equals 14 residues. CDR3 nucleotides: TGTGCCAGCTCACCAGGGCTAGCGGGAGACGAGCAGTACTTC. The encoded protein is CASSPGLAGDEQYF. The full variable domain, rest sourced from reference TRBV18 and TRBJ2-7, is NAGVMQNPRHLVRRRGQEARLRCSPMKGHSHVYWYRQLPEEGLKFMVYLQKENIIDESGMPKERFSAEFPKEGPSILRIQQVVRGDSAAYFCASSPGLAGDEQYFGPGTRLTVT.

The rearrangement uses TRBV19 and TRBJ2-5; D uncertain. This CDR3 spans 13 amino acids. The germline V and J ends were trimmed by 5 bases and 1 base, with 8 bases remaining between them. Germline CDR1 LNHDA, CDR2 SQIVND (reference sequence). This chain's CDR3 is CASSPRFQETQYF. The DNA for the CDR3 is TGTGCCAGTAGTCCCCGGTTCCAAGAGACCCAGTACTTC. Supplemented by reference TRBV19 and TRBJ2-5, the full variable domain reads DGGITQSPKYLFRKEGQNVTLSCEQNLNHDAMYWYRQDPGQGLRLIYYSQIVNDFQKGDIAEGYSVSREKKESFPLTVTSAQKNPTAFYLCASSPRFQETQYFGPGTRLLVL.

J is TRBJ2-1 and V is TRBV9; the match to TRBD2 covers 7 bases. Germline values: CDR1 SGDLS, CDR2 YYNGEE. V was clipped by 3 bases and J by 8 bases; unmatched bases: 14. The CDR3 sequence is 16 residues long. CDR3 bases: TGTGCCAGCAGCGCCGTCCGTGCAGCGGGGTACGATGAGCAGTTCTTC. This gives the protein CASSAVRAAGYDEQFF.

The chain links TRBV5-4 to TRBJ1-3; D is unresolved. The CDR3 has 14 residues. Germline V gives CDR1 SGHNT, CDR2 YYREEE (reference sequence). Trimming cost V 3 bases and J 0 bases, with 7 bases left between them. In DNA form, the CDR3 reads TGTGCCAGCAGCTCCGGGAGCTCTGGAAACACCATATATTTT. Translating gives CASSSGSSGNTIYF. The full variable domain, its missing parts supplied by reference TRBV5-4 and TRBJ1-3, is ETGVTQSPTHLIKTRGQQVTLRCSSQSGHNTVSWYQQALGQGPQFIFQYYREEENGRGNFPPRFSGLQFPNYSSELNVNALELDDSALYLCASSSGSSGNTIYFGEGSWLTVV.